This T cell receptor (beta chain) was identified during a study of blood T cell repertoires in COVID-19. Across the study: Sources were T cells, B-cell-depleted T cells, or PBMCs; the material itself was cDNA or gDNA.

Profiled with immunoSEQ multiplex PCR; TCRdb holds only in-frame clones, not every one. The sample lists about 190,000 clones; around 83% were seen once. This clonotype originated in a woman under 40 who had been exposed to COVID-19. The sequenced sample consisted of PBMCs or T cells enriched from blood (not recorded which).

CDR3 sequence (DNA): TGCAGCGTTGAAACAGTCTCCTACGAGCAGTACTTC. Protein sequence: CSVETVSYEQYF. The chain has TRBV29-1 and TRBJ2-7; D gene ambiguous. Germline values: CDR1 SQVTM, CDR2 ANQGSEA. V was shortened by 2 bases and J by 0 bases, with 5 bases between the two germline ends. The CDR3 length is 12 residues.